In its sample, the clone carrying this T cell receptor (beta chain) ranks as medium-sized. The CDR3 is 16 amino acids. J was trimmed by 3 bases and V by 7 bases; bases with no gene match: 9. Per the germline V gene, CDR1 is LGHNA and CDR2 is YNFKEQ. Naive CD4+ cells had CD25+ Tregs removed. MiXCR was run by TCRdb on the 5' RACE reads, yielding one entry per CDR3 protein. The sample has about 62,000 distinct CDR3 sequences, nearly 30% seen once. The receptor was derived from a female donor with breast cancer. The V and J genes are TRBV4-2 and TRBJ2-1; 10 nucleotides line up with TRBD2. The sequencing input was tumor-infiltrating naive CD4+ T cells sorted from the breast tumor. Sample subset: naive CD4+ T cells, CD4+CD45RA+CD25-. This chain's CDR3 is CASTEKTSGNYNEQFF. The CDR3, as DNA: TGTGCCAGCACCGAAAAAACTAGCGGGAACTACAATGAGCAGTTCTTC.